The clone carrying this T cell receptor beta chain was seen just once. No antigen is known for it. The data stem from a study of OX40 agonist ivuxolimab in advanced cancers. Study context: Patients received the agonistic anti-OX40 (CD134) antibody ivuxolimab. Partial responses were observed in three patients, of whom one had hepatocellular carcinoma and two had cutaneous melanoma. Findings of the study overall: The study observed clonal expansion of CD4+ and CD8+ blood T cells by week 6 at 0.1 to 3.0 mg/kg.

In germline, CDR1 is SEHNR, CDR2 FQNEAQ (reference sequence). V was clipped by 6 bases and J by 6 bases, with 11 bases between them. The CDR3 has 12 residues. The cohort excluded patients with autoimmune disease history or systemic immunosuppression. Clones were read by immunoSEQ multiplex PCR, and TCRdb kept only the in-frame ones, dropping some. The repertoire includes 80,000 to 100,000 clones, around 90% of them detected once, and 0.45% to 0.55% sits in the top ten. The chain is built from TRBV7-9 and TRBJ1-1; weak D call: TRBD1 (6 bases). Sequencing used CD4+ or CD8+ T cells sorted from blood, obtained in a trial of the OX40 agonist ivuxolimab. The sequence was obtained from an adult with an advanced solid tumor such as melanoma, head and neck, liver or kidney cancer. Here the CDR3 reads CASSWRGAEAFF. The CDR3 DNA follows: TGTGCCAGCAGTTGGAGGGGGGCTGAAGCTTTCTTT. The full variable domain, its missing parts supplied by reference TRBV7-9 and TRBJ1-1, is DTGVSQNPRHKITKRGQNVTFRCDPISEHNRLYWYRQTLGQGPEFLTYFQNEAQLEKSRLLSDRFSAERPKGSFSTLEIQRTEQGDSAMYLCASSWRGAEAFFGQGTRLTVV.